One and the same sample provided the 5 T cell receptor beta chains below, sequenced in a study of cytomegalovirus exposure and HLA in healthy donors. The primer mix had 60 Vbeta and 13 Jbeta primers. Sequencing used immunoSEQ multiplex PCR; TCRdb keeps in-frame clones, though not all of them. The table has some 97,000 clones, 75% to 85% seen once. Sequencing was performed on PBMCs. Source of these receptors: a woman aged 18-29 years in good health and CMV-seronegative.

The chain employs TRBV7-9 and TRBJ2-5; TRBD1 might be the D (8 bases). The J call may be mistaken, given a closer DNA end match to TRBJ2-7. The germline gives CDR1 SEHNR, CDR2 FQNEAQ (reference sequence). This CDR3 region has 14 residues. The CDR3 nucleotides are TGTGCCAGCGGGAACACAGGGGGGGCTTACGAGCAGTACTTC. Translating it yields CASGNTGGAYEQYF.

The chain combines TRBV2 with TRBJ2-1; 9 bases agree with TRBD1. From germline, CDR1 is SNHLY and CDR2 FYNNEI. This CDR3 is 15 amino acids long. Trimming at V came to 6 bases and at J to 9 bases, leaving 12 bases not matched to a gene. CDR3 protein: CASSGEGTGLGEQFF. DNA for the CDR3: TGTGCCAGCAGCGGGGAGGGGACAGGGCTAGGTGAGCAGTTCTTC.

The count of this clone is one. The rearrangement links TRBV7-8 to TRBJ2-1, with TRBD2 identical over 11 bases. V lost 1 base to trimming and J lost 9 bases; unmatched junction nucleotides: 2. Germline V gives CDR1 SGHVS, CDR2 FQNEAQ. This CDR3 comprises 14 residues. The CDR3: CASSLGSGRGEQFF. For the CDR3, the DNA is TGTGCCAGCAGCTTAGGTAGCGGGAGGGGTGAGCAGTTCTTC.

The rearrangement links TRBV6-1 to TRBJ1-1; possibly TRBD1 for D (6 bases). This CDR3 is 13 amino acids long. The germline V gene encodes CDR1 MNHNS and CDR2 SASEGT. V was shortened by 8 bases and J by 2 bases, with 12 bases between the two germline ends. As DNA, the CDR3 is TGTGCCAGCGCAGACAGGCCAAACACTGAAGCTTTCTTT. It translates to CASADRPNTEAFF.

V is TRBV6-4 and J is TRBJ2-7; D possibly corresponds to TRBD2 (6 bases). The germline V and J ends were trimmed by 4 bases and 4 bases, with 14 bases remaining between them. The CDR3 is 14 amino acids. Germline-derived CDR1 and CDR2 are MRHNA and SNTAGT. CDR3 region: CASSVERESYEQYF. In nucleotides, the CDR3 is TGTGCCAGCAGTGTAGAACGGGAGTCGTACGAGCAGTACTTC.